What follows describes a single T cell receptor beta chain. Germline trimming cut 0 bases from V and 6 bases from J; bases unmatched to any gene: 2. Germline CDR1 reads MNHNS; CDR2 reads SASEGT. CDR3 length equals 17 residues. These data come from a study of blood T cell repertoires in COVID-19. As for the study in general: Samples representing acute and convalescent COVID-19 were sourced from the United States, Italy and Spain.

As originally analysed: Estimation of nucleated cell counts was performed using reference gene primer amplification. Profiled with immunoSEQ multiplex PCR; TCRdb holds only in-frame clones, not every one. For V, J and clone size, that table is used; D and trimming come from the DNA. The sample carries 35,000 to 55,000 clones, roughly 88% recorded once. The origin of this receptor is a man between 60 and 75 years old with active COVID-19. V is TRBV6-1 and J is TRBJ2-2; 15 bases fit TRBD2. The sequenced sample was peripheral blood. This CDR3 reads CASSEAGTSGRSGELFF. DNA for the CDR3: TGTGCCAGCAGTGAAGCCGGGACTAGCGGGAGGTCCGGGGAGCTGTTTTTT.